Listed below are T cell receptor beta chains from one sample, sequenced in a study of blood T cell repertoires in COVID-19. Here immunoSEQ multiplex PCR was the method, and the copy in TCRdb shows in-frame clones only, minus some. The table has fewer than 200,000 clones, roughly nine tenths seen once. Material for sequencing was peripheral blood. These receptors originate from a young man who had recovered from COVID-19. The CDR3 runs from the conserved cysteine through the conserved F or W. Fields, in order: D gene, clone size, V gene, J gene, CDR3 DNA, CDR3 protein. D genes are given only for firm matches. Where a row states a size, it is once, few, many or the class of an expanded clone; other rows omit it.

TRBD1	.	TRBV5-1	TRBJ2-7	TGCGCCAGCAGCGCACCGGGACAGGGGGGGACCACCAACTTC	CASSAPGQGGTTNF
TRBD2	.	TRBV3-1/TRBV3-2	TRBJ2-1	TGTGCCAGCAGCCAAGGGGGTGGAGCGGGAGTCTTCAATGAGCAGTTCTTC	CASSQGGGAGVFNEQFF
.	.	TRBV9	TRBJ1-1	TGTGCCAGCAGCCCCCCAACAGGGACGAGAGCTTTCTTT	CASSPPTGTRAFF
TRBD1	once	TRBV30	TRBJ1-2	TGTGCCTGGGTCTCCGGGACAGGGCTCTATGGCTACACCTTC	CAWVSGTGLYGYTF
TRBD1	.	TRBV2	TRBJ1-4	TGTGCCAGCAGTGAACGGACAGGGGCAAGCGGACTGTTTTTT	CASSERTGASGLFF
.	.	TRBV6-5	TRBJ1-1	TGTGCCAGCAGCCACAGGGAAGGGGTAGCTTTCTTT	CASSHREGVAFF
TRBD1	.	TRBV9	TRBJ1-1	TGTGCCAGCAGCGTAGGGACGACAGGGAGCACTGAAGCTTTCTTT	CASSVGTTGSTEAFF
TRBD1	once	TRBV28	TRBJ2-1	TGTGCCAGCAGCGGACAGGGGGAGTACAATGAGCAGTTCTTC	CASSGQGEYNEQFF
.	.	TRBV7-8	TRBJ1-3	TGTGCCAGCACCAAGATGGGGGCAGGGAAGACTGGAAACACCATATATTTT	CASTKMGAGKTGNTIYF
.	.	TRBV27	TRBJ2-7	TGTGCCAGCAGTTTCCGGGAGAACTACGAGCAGTACTTC	CASSFRENYEQYF
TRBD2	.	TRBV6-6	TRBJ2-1	TGTGCCAGCACCTGGGAGGGAGGGCCAGGTGAGCAGTTCTTC	CASTWEGGPGEQFF
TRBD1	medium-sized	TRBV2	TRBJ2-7	TGTGCCAGCAGTGCAAACAGGGGGCTCGAGCAGTACTTC	CASSANRGLEQYF
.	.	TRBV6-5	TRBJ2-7	TGTGCCAGCAGTTGGGGGCAGGGCTACGAGCAGTACTTC	CASSWGQGYEQYF
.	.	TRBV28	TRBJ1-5	TGTGCCAGCAGTTTATCAGGCAGCAATCAGCCCCAGCATTTT	CASSLSGSNQPQHF
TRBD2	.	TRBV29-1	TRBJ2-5	TGCAGCGTTGGTGTAACAGCGGGAGTGAAGACCCAGTACTTC	CSVGVTAGVKTQYF
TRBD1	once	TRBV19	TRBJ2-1	TGTGCCAGTATCGCCCGGACAGGTCCGCGCAATGAGCAGTTCTTC	CASIARTGPRNEQFF
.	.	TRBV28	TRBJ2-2	TGTGCCAGCAGTTTCCCGGGAACCGGGGAGCTGTTTTTT	CASSFPGTGELFF
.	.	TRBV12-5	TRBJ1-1	TGTGCTAGTGGTTTGTGGGGGGGTGGGCGGAACACTGAAGCTTTCTTT	CASGLWGGGRNTEAFF
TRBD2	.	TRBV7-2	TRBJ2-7	TGTGCCAGCACCTCGGTTAGCGGGAGCGCTACGGGGCAGTACTTC	CASTSVSGSATGQYF
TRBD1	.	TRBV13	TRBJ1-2	TGTGCCAGCAGCGCCGGGACAGGGGGCTGGGCTTCAGGCTACACCTTC	CASSAGTGGWASGYTF
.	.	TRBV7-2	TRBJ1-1	TGTGCCAGCAGCCCTTCCGGGACAAACACTGAAGCTTTCTTT	CASSPSGTNTEAFF
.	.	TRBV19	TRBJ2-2	TGTGCCAGTAGTTCGCAGGGGAGAACCGGGGAGCTGTTTTTT	CASSSQGRTGELFF
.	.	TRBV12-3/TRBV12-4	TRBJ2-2	.	CASSFATGSSFF
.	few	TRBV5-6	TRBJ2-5	TGTGCCAGCAGCTCCTCTCAGGGGTCGGAATGGACCCAGTACTTC	CASSSSQGSEWTQYF
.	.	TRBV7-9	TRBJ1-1	TGTGCCACGAACCGGGTGAACACTGAAGCTTTCTTT	CATNRVNTEAFF
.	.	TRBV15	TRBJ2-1	TGTGCCACCAGCAGAGCCAGATACAGGAACAGCAATGAGCAGTTCTTC	CATSRARYRNSNEQFF
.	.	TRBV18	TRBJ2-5	TGTGCCAGCTCTCCTAACAGCCAAGAGACCCAGTACTTC	CASSPNSQETQYF
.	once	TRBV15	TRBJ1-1	TGTGCCACCAGCGGGCAGCGGGTTTCGAACACTGAAGCTTTCTTT	CATSGQRVSNTEAFF
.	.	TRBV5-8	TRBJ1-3	TGTGCCAGCAGCTTTGGGTTTTCGTCAGGCGCCTCTGGAAACACCATATATTTT	CASSFGFSSGASGNTIYF
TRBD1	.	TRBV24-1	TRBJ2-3	TGTGCCACCAGTGATACAGGGGAGCGGCCAGATACGCAGTATTTT	CATSDTGERPDTQYF
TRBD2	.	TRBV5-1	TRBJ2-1	TGCGCCAGCAGCACCGGACTAGCGGGAGTGGGGGCGGGATACAATGAGCAGTTCTTC	CASSTGLAGVGAGYNEQFF
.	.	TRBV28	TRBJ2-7	TGTGCCAGCAGTTTTAGGGGCGAGCAGTACTTC	CASSFRGEQYF
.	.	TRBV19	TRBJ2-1	TGTGCCAGTAGTATAGAGCGGGGTTCCTACAATGAGCAGTTCTTC	CASSIERGSYNEQFF
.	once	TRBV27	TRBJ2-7	TGTGCCAGCAGTTTGGGGCAGACTTACGAGCAGTACTTC	CASSLGQTYEQYF
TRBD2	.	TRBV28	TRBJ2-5	TGTGCCAGCAGAAGGCGGGGGCAAGAGACCCAGTACTTC	CASRRRGQETQYF
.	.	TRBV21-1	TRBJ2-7	TGTGCCAGCAGCAAAGGTGGGACAGCCTGGACTAGCGGGAGAACCCACGAGCAGTACTTC	CASSKGGTAWTSGRTHEQYF
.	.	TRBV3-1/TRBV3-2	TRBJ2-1	TGTGCCAGCAGTCGCCCTAGCCGCTCCTACAATGAGCAGTTCTTC	CASSRPSRSYNEQFF
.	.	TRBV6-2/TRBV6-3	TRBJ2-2	TGTGCCAGCAGTCCCCCCGGGGGACCCACCGGGGAGCTGTTTTTT	CASSPPGGPTGELFF
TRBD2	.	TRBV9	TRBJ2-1	TGTGCCAGCAGCGTGGGCGGGCTAGCGGGAGGATATGAGCAGTTCTTC	CASSVGGLAGGYEQFF
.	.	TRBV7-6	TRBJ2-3	TGTGCCAGCAGCAAGGACAGAGGCACAGATACGCAGTATTTT	CASSKDRGTDTQYF
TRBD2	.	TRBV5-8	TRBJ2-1	TGTGCCAGCACCAACCGAGGACTAGCGGGAGTGAATGAGCAGTTCTTC	CASTNRGLAGVNEQFF
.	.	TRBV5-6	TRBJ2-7	TGTGCCAGCAGCTTGGACATCGACAGCTACGAGCAGTACTTC	CASSLDIDSYEQYF